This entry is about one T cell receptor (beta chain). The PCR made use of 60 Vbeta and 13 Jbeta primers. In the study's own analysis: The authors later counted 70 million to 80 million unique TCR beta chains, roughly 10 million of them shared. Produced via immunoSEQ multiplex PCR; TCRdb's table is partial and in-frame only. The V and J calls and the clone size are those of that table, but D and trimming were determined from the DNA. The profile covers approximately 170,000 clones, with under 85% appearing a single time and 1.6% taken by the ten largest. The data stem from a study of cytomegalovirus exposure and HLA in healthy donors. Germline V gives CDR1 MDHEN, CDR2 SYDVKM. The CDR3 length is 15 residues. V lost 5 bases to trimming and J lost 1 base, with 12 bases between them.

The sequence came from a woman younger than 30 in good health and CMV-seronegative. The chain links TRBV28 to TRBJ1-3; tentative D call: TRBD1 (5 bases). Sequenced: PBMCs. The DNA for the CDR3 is TGTGCCAGCAGTAGGGCAGGGAATTCTGGAAACACCATATATTTT. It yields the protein CASSRAGNSGNTIYF.